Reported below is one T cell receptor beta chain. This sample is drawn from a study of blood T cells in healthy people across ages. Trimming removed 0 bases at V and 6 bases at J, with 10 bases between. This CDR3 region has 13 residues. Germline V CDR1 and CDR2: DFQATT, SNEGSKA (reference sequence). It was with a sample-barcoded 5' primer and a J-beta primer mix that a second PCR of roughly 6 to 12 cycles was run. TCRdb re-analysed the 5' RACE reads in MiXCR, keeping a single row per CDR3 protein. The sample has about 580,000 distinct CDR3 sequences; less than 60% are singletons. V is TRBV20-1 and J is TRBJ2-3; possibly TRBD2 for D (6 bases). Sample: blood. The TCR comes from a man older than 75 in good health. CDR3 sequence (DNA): TGCAGTGCTAGAGACGGGGGTTATGATACGCAGTATTTT. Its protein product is CSARDGGYDTQYF.